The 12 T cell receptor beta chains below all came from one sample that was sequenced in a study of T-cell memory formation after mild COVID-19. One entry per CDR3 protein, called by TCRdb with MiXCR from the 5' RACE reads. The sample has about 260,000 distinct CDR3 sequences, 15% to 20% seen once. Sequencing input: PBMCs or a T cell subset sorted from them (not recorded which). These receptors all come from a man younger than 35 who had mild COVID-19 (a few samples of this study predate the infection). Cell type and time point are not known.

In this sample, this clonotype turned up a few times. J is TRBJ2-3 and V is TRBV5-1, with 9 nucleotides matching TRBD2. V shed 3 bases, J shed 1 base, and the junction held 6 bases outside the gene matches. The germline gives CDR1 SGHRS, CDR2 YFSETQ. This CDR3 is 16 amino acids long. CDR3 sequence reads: CASSWGASGGTDTQYF. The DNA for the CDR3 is TGCGCCAGCAGCTGGGGGGCTAGCGGGGGCACAGATACGCAGTATTTT.

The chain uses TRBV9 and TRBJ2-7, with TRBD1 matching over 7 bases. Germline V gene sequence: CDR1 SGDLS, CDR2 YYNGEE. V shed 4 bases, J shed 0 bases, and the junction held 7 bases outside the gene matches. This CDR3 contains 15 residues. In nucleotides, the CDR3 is TGTGCCAGCAGCCCCACAGGGGCGACCTCCTACGAGCAGTACTTC. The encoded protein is CASSPTGATSYEQYF.

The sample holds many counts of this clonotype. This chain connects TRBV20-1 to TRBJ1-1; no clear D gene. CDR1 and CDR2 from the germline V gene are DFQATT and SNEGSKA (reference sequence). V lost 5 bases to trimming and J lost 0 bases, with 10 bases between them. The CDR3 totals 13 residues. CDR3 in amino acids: CSAAPSLNTEAFF. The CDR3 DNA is TGCAGTGCTGCTCCATCCCTGAACACTGAAGCTTTCTTT.

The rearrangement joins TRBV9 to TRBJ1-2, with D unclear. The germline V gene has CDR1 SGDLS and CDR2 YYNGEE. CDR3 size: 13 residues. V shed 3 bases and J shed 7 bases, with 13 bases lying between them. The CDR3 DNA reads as TGTGCCAGCAGCGCCATGGAAGGCATTGGCTACACCTTC. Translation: CASSAMEGIGYTF. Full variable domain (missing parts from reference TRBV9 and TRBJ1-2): DSGVTQTPKHLITATGQRVTLRCSPRSGDLSVYWYQQSLDQGLQFLIQYYNGEERAKGNILERFSAQQFPDLHSELNLSSLELGDSALYFCASSAMEGIGYTFGSGTRLTVV.

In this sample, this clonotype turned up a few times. DNA of the CDR3: TGTGCCAGTAGTATGCTGGAACTAGCCAAAAACATTCAGTACTTC. Protein: CASSMLELAKNIQYF. The V call is TRBV19, the J call TRBJ2-4; no clear D gene. The CDR3 extends over 15 amino acids. CDR1 LNHDA and CDR2 SQIVND come from the germline V gene (reference sequence). Trimming removed 3 bases at V and 0 bases at J, with 9 bases between.

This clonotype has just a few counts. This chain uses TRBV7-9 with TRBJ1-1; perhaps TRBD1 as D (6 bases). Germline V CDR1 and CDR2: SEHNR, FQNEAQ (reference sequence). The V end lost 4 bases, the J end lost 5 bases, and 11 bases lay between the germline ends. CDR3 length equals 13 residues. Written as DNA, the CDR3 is TGTGCCAGCAGCTCCACAGGGTCGACTGAAGCTTTCTTT. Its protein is CASSSTGSTEAFF.

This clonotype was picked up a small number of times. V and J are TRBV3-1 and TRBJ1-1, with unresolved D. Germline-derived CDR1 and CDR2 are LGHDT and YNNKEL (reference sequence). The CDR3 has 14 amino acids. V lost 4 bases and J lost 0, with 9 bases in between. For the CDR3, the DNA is TGTGCCAGCAGCCTGGCTCCGCTGAACACTGAAGCTTTCTTT. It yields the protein CASSLAPLNTEAFF.

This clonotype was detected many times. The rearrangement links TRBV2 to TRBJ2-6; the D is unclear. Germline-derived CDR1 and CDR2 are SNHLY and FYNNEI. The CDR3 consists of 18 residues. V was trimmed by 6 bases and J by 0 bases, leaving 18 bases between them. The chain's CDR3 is CASSPGPPRASGANVLTF. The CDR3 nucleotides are TGTGCCAGCAGCCCCGGGCCACCAAGGGCCTCTGGGGCCAACGTCCTGACTTTC.

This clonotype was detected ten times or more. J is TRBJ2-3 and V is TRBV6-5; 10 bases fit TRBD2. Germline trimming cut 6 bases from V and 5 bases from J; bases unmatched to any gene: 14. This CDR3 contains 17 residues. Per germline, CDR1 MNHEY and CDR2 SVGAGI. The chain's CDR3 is CASSSLAAGGPKDTQYF. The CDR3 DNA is TGTGCCAGCAGCTCGCTAGCAGCGGGGGGGCCGAAAGATACGCAGTATTTT.

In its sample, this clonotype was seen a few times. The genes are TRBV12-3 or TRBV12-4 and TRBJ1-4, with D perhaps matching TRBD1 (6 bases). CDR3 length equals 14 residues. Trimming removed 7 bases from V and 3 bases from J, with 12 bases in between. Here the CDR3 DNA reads TGTGCCAGCACCGAGGGGGATTCTAATGAAAAACTGTTTTTT. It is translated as CASTEGDSNEKLFF.

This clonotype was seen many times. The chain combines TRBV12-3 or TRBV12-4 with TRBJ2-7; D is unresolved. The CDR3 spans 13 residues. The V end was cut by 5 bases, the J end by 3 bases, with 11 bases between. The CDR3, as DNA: TGTGCCAGCAGTCCCCCCTGGGGCTACGAGCAGTACTTC. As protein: CASSPPWGYEQYF.

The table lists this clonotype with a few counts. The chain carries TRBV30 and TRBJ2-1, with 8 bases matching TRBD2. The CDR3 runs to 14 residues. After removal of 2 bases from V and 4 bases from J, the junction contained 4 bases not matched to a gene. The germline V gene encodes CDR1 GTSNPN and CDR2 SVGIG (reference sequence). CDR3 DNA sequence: TGTGCCTGGAGTCGCGGGGGGACGTACAATGAGCAGTTCTTC. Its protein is CAWSRGGTYNEQFF.